This record covers a single T cell receptor (beta chain). These data are taken from a study of T cell responses to AZD1222 COVID-19 vaccine. The repertoire was sequenced with immunoSEQ multiplex PCR; TCRdb's copy has only in-frame clones and lacks some. Among about 140,000 clones listed, less than 95% were seen once. The specimen comprised peripheral blood, sampled on day 0 of AZD1222 vaccination. The origin of this receptor is an adult in good health.

CDR3 nucleotide sequence: TGTGCCAGCAGCCCCTTGGGGGGGGCCTACGAGCAGTACTTC. Protein: CASSPLGGAYEQYF. V is TRBV14 and J is TRBJ2-7, with 7 positions matching TRBD2. The CDR3 length is 14 residues. J gave up 2 bases and V 4 bases, and 5 bases lay outside the gene matches. Germline CDR1 SGHDN, CDR2 FVKESK.